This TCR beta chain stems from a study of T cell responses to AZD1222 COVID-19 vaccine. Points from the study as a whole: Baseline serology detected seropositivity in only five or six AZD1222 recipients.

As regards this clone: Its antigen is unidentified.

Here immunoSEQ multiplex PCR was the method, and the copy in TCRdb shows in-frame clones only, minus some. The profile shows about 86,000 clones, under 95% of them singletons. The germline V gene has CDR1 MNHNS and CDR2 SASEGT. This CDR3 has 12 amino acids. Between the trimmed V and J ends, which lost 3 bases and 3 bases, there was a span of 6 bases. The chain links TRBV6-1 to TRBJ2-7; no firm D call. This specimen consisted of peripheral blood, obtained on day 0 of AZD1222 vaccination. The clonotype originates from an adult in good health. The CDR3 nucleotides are TGTGCCAGCAGTGAGAAGGGCTACGAGCAGTACTTC. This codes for CASSEKGYEQYF.